The 24 T cell receptor beta chains below were found in one sample sequenced in a study of cytomegalovirus exposure and HLA in healthy donors. PCR was performed using 60 Vbeta and 13 Jbeta primers. Using immunoSEQ multiplex PCR, the repertoire was profiled, and TCRdb retains in-frame clones only, with some absent. The sample's table shows about 130,000 clones. Sequenced material: PBMCs. These receptors originate from a man between 40 and 49 years old in good health and CMV-seronegative.

The chain joins TRBV25-1 to TRBJ1-4; D may be TRBD1 (5 bases). There are 13 residues in the CDR3. With 3 bases removed from V and 7 bases from J, the gap between germline ends came to 9 bases. Looked up from germline, CDR1 is MGHDK and CDR2 is SYGVNS. The CDR3 spells CASSEGGSEKLFF. In DNA, the CDR3 is TGTGCCAGCAGTGAGGGGGGAAGTGAAAAACTGTTTTTT.

The CDR3 DNA sequence: TGTGCCAGCAAAAAGACAGGGTCCAATCAGCCCCAGCATTTT. It yields the protein CASKKTGSNQPQHF. The rearrangement links TRBV6-6 to TRBJ1-5; 7 nucleotides line up with TRBD1. Per the germline V gene, CDR1 is MNHNY and CDR2 is SVGAGI (reference sequence). V was clipped by 7 bases and J by 3 bases; unmatched bases: 6. The CDR3 loop spans 14 amino acids.

The rearrangement links TRBV4-2 to TRBJ1-6, with 7 bases lining up with TRBD1. The CDR3 spans 17 residues. Germline CDR1 is LGHNA and CDR2 is YNFKEQ. With V trimmed by 1 base and J by 8 bases, 11 bases remained unmatched. In DNA, the CDR3 is TGTGCCAGCAGCCAAGTCTTTCCCCCCAGGGGGGATTCACCCCTCCACTTT. This codes for CASSQVFPPRGDSPLHF.

V is TRBV9 and J is TRBJ2-2; a weak D match, TRBD1 (6 bases). V dropped 2 bases and J dropped 6 bases, with 8 bases sitting between them. Germline values: CDR1 SGDLS, CDR2 YYNGEE. The CDR3 has 13 residues. The CDR3 nucleotides read TGTGCCAGCAGCGTGACAGGTCCCGGGGAGCTGTTTTTT. Protein: CASSVTGPGELFF.

This rearrangement joins TRBV13 to TRBJ2-7, with a possible D match to TRBD1 (5 bases). This CDR3 is built from 13 residues. Germline loops: CDR1 PRHDT, CDR2 FYEKMQ (reference sequence). Trimming took off 5 bases at V and 2 bases at J, with 10 bases between the two ends. CDR3 region: CASSPTGPYEQYF. In nucleotides, the CDR3 is TGTGCCAGCAGCCCAACAGGACCCTACGAGCAGTACTTC.

The chain uses TRBV7-9 and TRBJ1-2, with D possibly matching TRBD1 (5 bases). V dropped 1 base and J dropped 3 bases, with 12 bases sitting between them. The length of the CDR3 is 15 residues. Germline V gene lookup returns CDR1 SEHNR and CDR2 FQNEAQ (reference sequence). CDR3 amino acids: CASSLGQGRDYGYTF. Written as DNA, the CDR3 is TGTGCCAGCAGCTTAGGGCAGGGCAGGGACTATGGCTACACCTTC.

The V and J genes are TRBV28 and TRBJ1-5; TRBD1 matches 7 bases. The CDR3 is 15 amino acids. Germline loops: CDR1 MDHEN, CDR2 SYDVKM. V dropped 5 bases and J dropped 11; count of bases not matched to a gene: 15. The CDR3: CASSRDRAPGVTQHF. CDR3 DNA sequence: TGTGCCAGCAGTCGTGACAGGGCGCCGGGAGTGACCCAGCATTTT.

V gene TRBV6-5 combines with J gene TRBJ1-5; no clear D. The CDR3 is made up of 13 amino acids. CDR1 MNHEY and CDR2 SVGAGI come from the germline V gene. Trimming pared 1 base from V and 4 bases from J, leaving 5 bases between. CDR3: CASSYFQNQPQHF. Here the CDR3 DNA reads TGTGCCAGCAGTTACTTTCAAAATCAGCCCCAGCATTTT.

The J gene is TRBJ2-1, the V gene TRBV5-6; no clear D. The CDR3 is made up of 15 amino acids. The V end lost 2 bases, the J end lost 1 base, and 10 bases lay between the germline ends. Looked up from germline, CDR1 is SGHDT and CDR2 is YYEEEE. The CDR3 DNA sequence: TGTGCCAGCAGCTTCCCAGGTTGGTCCTACAATGAGCAGTTCTTC. The encoded protein is CASSFPGWSYNEQFF.

V is TRBV5-8 and J is TRBJ1-5; no clear D. Germline CDR1 SGHTS, CDR2 YDEGEE. The CDR3 is made up of 16 amino acids. V was trimmed by 5 bases and J by 3 bases, leaving 18 bases between them. The CDR3, as DNA: TGTGCCAGCAGACAATTCGGAGGGCAGTCCAATCAGCCCCAGCATTTT. Translating gives CASRQFGGQSNQPQHF.

The V call is TRBV5-1, the J call TRBJ2-2; TRBD2 might be the D (6 bases). V lost 3 bases and J 6 bases, leaving 15 bases between the germline ends. Germline CDR1 reads SGHRS; CDR2 reads YFSETQ. The CDR3 loop spans 15 amino acids. The CDR3 protein is CASSYSGESAGELFF. CDR3 coding DNA: TGCGCCAGCAGCTACTCGGGGGAGAGTGCCGGGGAGCTGTTTTTT.

The rearrangement joins TRBV7-2 to TRBJ2-1; TRBD1 agrees at 10 bases. The ends lost 5 bases at V and 9 bases at J; junction bases unmatched: 13. CDR1 SGHTA and CDR2 FQGNSA come from the germline V gene. This CDR3 has 16 amino acids. The CDR3 DNA reads TGTGCCAGCAGCCCCCGGACAGGGGGACTCCAACTTGAGCAGTTCTTC. It yields the protein CASSPRTGGLQLEQFF.

The chain uses TRBV11-3 and TRBJ2-5; D perhaps matches TRBD2 (5 bases). The CDR3 runs to 16 residues. Trimming shortened V by 4 bases and J by 1 base, and 16 bases separated the two germline ends. Germline CDR1 reads SGHNT; CDR2 reads YENEEA. The DNA of the CDR3 is TGTGCCAGCAGCTCTCAACCCAAGAGGGCCCAAGAGACCCAGTACTTC. Its translation: CASSSQPKRAQETQYF.

The genes are TRBV10-1 and TRBJ2-3; the match to TRBD1 covers 7 bases. Germline CDR1 is WNHNN and CDR2 is SYGVQD (reference sequence). The CDR3 runs 12 residues. J gave up 3 bases and V 6 bases, and 0 bases lay outside the gene matches. The CDR3 sequence: CASRGQTDTQYF. The CDR3 region has the DNA TGCGCCAGCAGGGGACAGACAGATACGCAGTATTTT.

The rearrangement joins TRBV2 to TRBJ2-1; 9 bases are a match to TRBD2. Per the germline V gene, CDR1 is SNHLY and CDR2 is FYNNEI. The trim removed 1 base at V and 7 bases at J, leaving 11 bases unmatched. The CDR3 is made up of 17 amino acids. The CDR3 sequence is CASSEEVAGAGRNEQFF. The CDR3, as DNA: TGTGCCAGCAGTGAAGAGGTAGCGGGAGCGGGTAGGAATGAGCAGTTCTTC.

This chain connects TRBV28 to TRBJ2-1; D ambiguous. Trimming took 4 bases from V and 12 from J, leaving 16 bases between them. CDR1 and CDR2 from the germline V gene are MDHEN and SYDVKM. This CDR3 comprises 13 residues. CDR3 region: CASSSIVFGWQFF. The CDR3 DNA reads as TGTGCCAGCAGTTCCATAGTTTTCGGGTGGCAGTTCTTC.

The V call is TRBV7-2, the J call TRBJ1-4; tentatively, D is TRBD1 (5 bases). The CDR3 spans 15 residues. Per the germline V gene, CDR1 is SGHTA and CDR2 is FQGNSA. Trimming shortened V by 5 bases and J by 3 bases, and 13 bases separated the two germline ends. CDR3 DNA sequence: TGTGCCAGCAGCCAGACGGGAGGGGCTAATGAAAAACTGTTTTTT. Translation: CASSQTGGANEKLFF. Full variable domain (remainder filled in from reference TRBV7-2 and TRBJ1-4): GAGVSQSPSNKVTEKGKDVELRCDPISGHTALYWYRQSLGQGLEFLIYFQGNSAPDKSGLPSDRFSAERTGGSVSTLTIQRTQQEDSAVYLCASSQTGGANEKLFFGSGTQLSVL.

CDR3 in amino acids: CASRGGAGWEQYF. The CDR3 region has the DNA TGTGCCAGCAGAGGGGGGGCAGGGTGGGAGCAGTACTTC. This chain joins TRBV6-1 and TRBJ2-7, with D possibly being TRBD2 (7 bases). CDR3 length: 13 amino acids. The germline CDR1 and CDR2 sequences are MNHNS and SASEGT. V lost 6 bases and J lost 7, with 16 bases in between.

This chain connects TRBV5-1 to TRBJ1-1; D is unclear. Germline V gene sequence: CDR1 SGHRS, CDR2 YFSETQ. This CDR3 has 14 amino acids. Trimming shortened V by 2 bases and J by 5 bases, and 13 bases separated the two germline ends. The CDR3 sequence: CASSFRPGGTEAFF. The CDR3 nucleotides are TGCGCCAGCAGCTTTCGACCCGGCGGGACTGAAGCTTTCTTT.

The CDR3 sequence is CASSEGLPYEQYF. The DNA for the CDR3 is TGCGCCAGCAGCGAGGGACTACCCTACGAGCAGTACTTC. The chain is built from TRBV4-1 and TRBJ2-7, with 7 nucleotides matching TRBD2. CDR1 is MGHRA and CDR2 is YSYEKL in the germline V gene. The CDR3 loop spans 13 amino acids. V dropped 5 bases and J dropped 2; count of bases not matched to a gene: 3.

The chain combines TRBV10-3 with TRBJ1-5; a possible D gene is TRBD1 (6 bases). Germline V gene lookup returns CDR1 ENHRY and CDR2 SYGVKD. The CDR3 is 13 amino acids. V was trimmed by 6 bases and J by 4 bases, leaving 10 bases between them. The CDR3: CAIRDSQNQPQHF. CDR3 DNA sequence: TGTGCCATCAGGGACAGCCAAAATCAGCCCCAGCATTTT.

The V call is TRBV7-8, the J call TRBJ2-3; unclear D gene. CDR3 length: 12 residues. V was cut by 3 bases and J by 4 bases, with 5 bases left in between. CDR1 SGHVS and CDR2 FQNEAQ come from the germline V gene. CDR3 sequence: CASSFPADTQYF. The CDR3 DNA follows: TGTGCCAGCAGCTTTCCAGCAGATACGCAGTATTTT.

J is TRBJ1-4 and V is TRBV7-9; 9 positions match TRBD1. Germline V lookup: CDR1 SEHNR, CDR2 FQNEAQ (reference sequence). There are 15 residues in the CDR3. The ends lost 5 bases at V and 2 bases at J; junction bases unmatched: 3. The CDR3 DNA sequence: TGTGCCAGCAGCCCAGACAGGGGGACTAATGAAAAACTGTTTTTT. Protein sequence: CASSPDRGTNEKLFF.

The chain carries TRBV30 and TRBJ2-7; 9 bases fit TRBD2. This CDR3 is built from 13 residues. The J segment lost 1 base and the V segment lost 8 bases, leaving 6 bases of the junction unmatched. Per the germline V gene, CDR1 is GTSNPN and CDR2 is SVGIG (reference sequence). This chain's CDR3 is CARTSGLSYEQYF. The CDR3 DNA reads TGTGCCCGTACTAGCGGGCTTTCCTACGAGCAGTACTTC.